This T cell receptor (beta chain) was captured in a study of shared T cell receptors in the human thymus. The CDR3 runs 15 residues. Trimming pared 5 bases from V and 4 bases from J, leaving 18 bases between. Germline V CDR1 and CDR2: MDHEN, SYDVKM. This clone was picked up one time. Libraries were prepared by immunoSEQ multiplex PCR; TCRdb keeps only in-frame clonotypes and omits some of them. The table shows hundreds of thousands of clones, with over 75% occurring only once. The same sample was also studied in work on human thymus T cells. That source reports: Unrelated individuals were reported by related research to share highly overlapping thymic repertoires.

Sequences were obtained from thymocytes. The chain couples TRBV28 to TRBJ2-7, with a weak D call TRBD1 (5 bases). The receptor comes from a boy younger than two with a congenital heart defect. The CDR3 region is CASSPLGPTFYEQYF. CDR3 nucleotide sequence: TGTGCCAGCAGTCCTCTGGGGCCCACTTTTTACGAGCAGTACTTC.